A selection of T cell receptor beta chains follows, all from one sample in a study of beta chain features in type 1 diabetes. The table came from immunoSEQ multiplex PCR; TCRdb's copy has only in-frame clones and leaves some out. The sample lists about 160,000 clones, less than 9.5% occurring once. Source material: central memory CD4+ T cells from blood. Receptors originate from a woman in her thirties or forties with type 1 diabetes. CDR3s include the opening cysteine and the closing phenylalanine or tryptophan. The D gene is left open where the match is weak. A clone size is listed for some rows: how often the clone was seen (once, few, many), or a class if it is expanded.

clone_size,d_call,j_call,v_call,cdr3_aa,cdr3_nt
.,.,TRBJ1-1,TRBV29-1,CSVDKSGFAPEAFF,TGCAGCGTTGATAAGTCAGGGTTTGCCCCTGAAGCTTTCTTT
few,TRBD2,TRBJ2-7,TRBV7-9,CASTLAAGVAYEQYF,TGTGCCAGCACCCTAGCGGCCGGAGTTGCCTACGAGCAGTACTTC
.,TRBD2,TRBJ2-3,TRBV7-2,CASSLASGSGTDTQYF,TGTGCCAGCAGCTTAGCTAGCGGGAGTGGCACAGATACGCAGTATTTT
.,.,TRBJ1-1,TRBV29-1,CSVTGHRNTEAFF,TGCAGCGTTACGGGACACCGGAACACTGAAGCTTTCTTT
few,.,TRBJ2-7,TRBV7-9,CASSVEGAHEQYF,TGTGCCAGCAGCGTGGAGGGGGCCCACGAGCAGTACTTC
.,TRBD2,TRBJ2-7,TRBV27,CASTDRLALNEQYF,TGTGCCAGCACCGACAGACTAGCCCTCAACGAGCAGTACTTC
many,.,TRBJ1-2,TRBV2,CASRDSFWVGRYGYTF,TGTGCCAGCAGGGATTCCTTTTGGGTGGGCCGCTATGGCTACACCTTC
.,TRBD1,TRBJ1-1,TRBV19,CASIPGRGTNTEAFF,TGTGCCAGTATCCCTGGCAGGGGGACGAACACTGAAGCTTTCTTT
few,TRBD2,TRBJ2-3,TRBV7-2,CASSHQRGRSTDTQYF,TGTGCCAGCAGCCACCAGCGGGGGCGAAGCACAGATACGCAGTATTTT
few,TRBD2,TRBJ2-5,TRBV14,CASSLTGLAGTQYF,TGTGCCAGCAGCCTAACGGGACTAGCGGGGACCCAGTACTTC
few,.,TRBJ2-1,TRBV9,CASRPTGTTYNEQFF,TGTGCCAGCAGACCTACAGGGACGACCTACAATGAGCAGTTCTTC
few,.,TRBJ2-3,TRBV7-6,CASSTSTGRWTDTQYF,TGTGCCAGCAGCACTTCTACAGGGCGGTGGACAGATACGCAGTATTTT
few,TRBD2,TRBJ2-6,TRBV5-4,CASSSWTSGRRTGANVLTF,TGTGCCAGCAGCTCCTGGACTAGCGGGAGAAGAACTGGGGCCAACGTCCTGACTTTC
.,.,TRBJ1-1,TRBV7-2,CASSGGQNTEAFF,TGTGCCAGCAGCGGTGGACAGAACACTGAAGCTTTCTTT
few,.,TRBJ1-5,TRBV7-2,CASSSQGLGSNQPQHF,TGTGCCAGCAGTTCCCAGGGGCTGGGGAGCAATCAGCCCCAGCATTTT
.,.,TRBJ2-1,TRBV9,CASTQTSQGREQFF,TGTGCCAGCACCCAGACTAGTCAGGGCCGTGAGCAGTTCTTC
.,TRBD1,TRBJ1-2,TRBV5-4,CASSRGQGTFGYTF,TGTGCCAGCAGCCGCGGACAGGGCACTTTTGGCTACACCTTC
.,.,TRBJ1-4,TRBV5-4,CASSLYGTNEKLFF,TGTGCCAGCAGCTTGTACGGAACTAATGAAAAACTGTTTTTT
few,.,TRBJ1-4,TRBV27,CASSFGGLEKLFF,TGTGCCAGCAGTTTTGGGGGGTTAGAAAAACTGTTTTTT
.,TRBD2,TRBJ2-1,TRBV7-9,CASSLSAGVGDEQFF,TGTGCCAGCAGCTTAAGTGCGGGAGTCGGCGATGAGCAGTTCTTC
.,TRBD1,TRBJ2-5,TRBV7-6,CASTKGGSQETQYF,TGTGCCAGCACCAAAGGGGGCAGCCAAGAGACCCAGTACTTC
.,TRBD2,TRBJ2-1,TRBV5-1,CASSLIPSGRGGDEQFF,TGCGCCAGCAGCTTGATTCCTAGCGGGAGAGGAGGTGATGAGCAGTTCTTC
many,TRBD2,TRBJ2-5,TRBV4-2,CASSQDRTSGSETQYF,TGTGCCAGCAGCCAAGATCGGACTAGCGGGAGTGAGACCCAGTACTTC